Described below is a single T cell receptor (beta chain) sequence and its context. The sample originates from a study of blood T cell repertoires in COVID-19. The overall study: Samples representing acute and convalescent COVID-19 were sourced from the United States, Italy and Spain.

TCRdb's copy holds only in-frame clones and misses some; the assay was immunoSEQ multiplex PCR. The sample has some 100,000 clones, 81% seen once. V lost 3 bases and J lost 3, with 10 bases in between. The CDR3 extends over 13 amino acids. CDR1 is SGHDT, CDR2 YYEEEE, per germline. The chain recombines TRBV5-6 with TRBJ2-7, with D maybe TRBD1 (5 bases). This receptor was obtained from a man in his sixties with acute or convalescent COVID-19. Sequenced input: peripheral blood. The CDR3: CASSYDSGYEQYF. The CDR3 bases are TGTGCCAGCAGCTACGACAGTGGCTACGAGCAGTACTTC.